The 14 T cell receptor beta chains reported below all come from one sample, sequenced in a study of shared clonotypes between healthy human individuals. Clones were read by immunoSEQ multiplex PCR, and TCRdb kept only the in-frame ones, dropping some. The table includes about 490,000 clones, approximately 81% detected once. What was sequenced was PBMCs. These receptor sequences come from a woman aged 40 to 50 in good health. Some clones in this sample may be carry-over from other donors' samples.

A note on this clone: This likely traces to a read error, being one base from a far larger clone. The CDR3 region has the DNA TGTGCCAGCAGCGCCACAGATACGCAGTATTTT. Its protein product is CASSATDTQYF. This chain uses TRBV5-4 with TRBJ2-3, with D unresolved. Trimming cost V 4 bases and J 2 bases, with 2 bases left between them. The CDR3 is 11 residues long. Per the germline V gene, CDR1 is SGHNT and CDR2 is YYREEE (reference sequence).

The CDR3 reads CAIRSTLERAIYF. For the CDR3, the DNA is TGTGCCATCAGGAGCACCCTGGAAAGGGCCATATATTTT. The J gene is TRBJ1-3, the V gene TRBV10-3; D remains unclear. V was pared by 6 bases and J by 11 bases, with 17 bases between. Germline assignment: CDR1 ENHRY and CDR2 SYGVKD. CDR3 length equals 13 residues.

On this clone itself: It differs at one base from a far larger clone, so likely a read error. V gene TRBV15 combines with J gene TRBJ2-7, with 12 bases that match TRBD1. Germline assignment: CDR1 LNHNV and CDR2 YYDKDF (reference sequence). The CDR3 totals 16 residues. Trimming at V came to 1 base and at J to 7 bases, leaving 8 bases not matched to a gene. CDR3 region: CATSRGTGTGGEEQYF. In DNA, the CDR3 is TGTGCCACCAGCAGAGGCACCGGGACAGGGGGCGAAGAGCAGTACTTC.

Worth noting for this clone: One base separates it from a far larger clone, so it is likely a read error. Other DNA sequences in this sample translate to the same CDR3. The chain employs TRBV15 and TRBJ2-7, with D unresolved. Germline-derived CDR1 and CDR2 are LNHNV and YYDKDF (reference sequence). The CDR3 totals 14 residues. The CDR3 DNA sequence: TGCGCCACCAGCAGAGATCGAGCGTCCTACGAGCAGTACTTC. Translated: CATSRDRASYEQYF. Supplemented by reference TRBV15 and TRBJ2-7, the full variable domain reads DAMVIQNPRYQVTQFGKPVTLSCSQTLNHNVMYWYQQKSSQAPKLLFHYYDKDFNNEADTPDNFQSRRPNTSFCFLDIRSPGLGDTAMYLCATSRDRASYEQYFGPGTRLTVT.

This clone came up once. The V gene is TRBV11-2, the J gene TRBJ2-7, with TRBD2 matching 7 bases. V trimming: 5 bases; J trimming: 3 bases; junction bases outside the gene matches: 10. CDR1 is SGHAT, CDR2 FQNNGV, per germline. This CDR3 is built from 15 residues. The CDR3 region is CASSRERGPSYEQYF. In DNA, the CDR3 is TGTGCCAGCAGCCGCGAGCGGGGCCCAAGCTACGAGCAGTACTTC.

The chain links TRBV2 to TRBJ2-3; TRBD2 matches 14 bases. Trimming cost V 8 bases and J 3 bases; bases outside gene matches: 13. CDR1 and CDR2 (germline): SNHLY, FYNNEI. This CDR3 has 18 residues. CDR3 residues: CASLNPGLAGAGTDTQYF. The CDR3 DNA is TGTGCCAGCTTAAACCCGGGACTAGCGGGAGCTGGGACAGATACGCAGTATTTT. Supplemented by reference TRBV2 and TRBJ2-3, the full variable domain reads EPEVTQTPSHQVTQMGQEVILRCVPISNHLYFYWYRQILGQKVEFLVSFYNNEISEKSEIFDDQFSVERPDGSNFTLKIRSTKLEDSAMYFCASLNPGLAGAGTDTQYFGPGTRLTVL.

The chain has TRBV6-6 and TRBJ2-1; D remains unclear. The CDR3 is 14 residues long. Germline V CDR1 and CDR2: MNHNY, SVGAGI (reference sequence). The V and J ends lost 6 bases and 7 bases respectively, with 16 bases between them. The CDR3 sequence is CASSPEAQRNEQFF. The CDR3 bases are TGTGCCAGCAGCCCAGAGGCGCAGAGGAATGAGCAGTTCTTC.

With regard to this clone: A much larger clone differs by one base, so this may be a read error. CDR3 in amino acids: CASSLGHNNSPLHF. CDR3 nucleotide sequence: TGTGCCAGCAGCTTAGGACATAATAATTCACCCCTCCACTTT. The chain combines TRBV7-9 with TRBJ1-6; D is ambiguous. Germline V gene lookup returns CDR1 SEHNR and CDR2 FQNEAQ (reference sequence). The CDR3 covers 14 residues. V gave up 1 base and J gave up 5 bases, with 6 bases separating them.

This clone was detected once. The rearrangement joins TRBV30 to TRBJ1-1; TRBD1 agrees at 7 bases. V was clipped by 8 bases and J by 11 bases; unmatched bases: 11. In germline, CDR1 is GTSNPN, CDR2 SVGIG (reference sequence). There are 11 residues in the CDR3. In DNA, the CDR3 is TGTGCCACGCGAACAGGGGTTTTGGCTTTCTTT. It encodes CATRTGVLAFF.

The rearrangement uses TRBV27 and TRBJ1-5; D not resolved. Germline CDR1 reads MNHEY; CDR2 reads SMNVEV (reference sequence). V lost 0 bases, J lost 5 bases, and 8 bases lay in between. The CDR3 extends over 14 amino acids. The CDR3 DNA reads TGTGCCAGCAGTTTATCCGGGTTTGATCAGCCCCAGCATTTT. Its protein is CASSLSGFDQPQHF.

The rearrangement joins TRBV6-5 to TRBJ2-5, with 7 bases that match TRBD1. The junction had 7 bases not matched to a gene; V was cut back by 0 bases and J by 6 bases. This CDR3 comprises 15 residues. Germline-derived CDR1 and CDR2 are MNHEY and SVGAGI. DNA for the CDR3: TGTGCCAGCAGTTACTCGAAGGGACAGTTAAAGACCCAGTACTTC. It codes for CASSYSKGQLKTQYF.

The chain combines TRBV15 with TRBJ1-2, with D possibly matching TRBD1 (5 bases). The CDR3 totals 15 residues. From germline, CDR1 is LNHNV and CDR2 YYDKDF (reference sequence). V was cut by 1 base and J by 2 bases, with 11 bases left in between. CDR3 sequence reads: CATSRGGLGNYGYTF. In DNA form, the CDR3 reads TGTGCCACCAGCAGAGGGGGGTTGGGGAACTATGGCTACACCTTC.

The V call is TRBV9, the J call TRBJ2-5; D call uncertain. V gave up 3 bases and J gave up 0 bases, with 3 bases separating them. CDR1 and CDR2 from the germline V gene are SGDLS and YYNGEE. This CDR3 comprises 12 residues. CDR3 nucleotide sequence: TGTGCCAGCAGCGACAACCAAGAGACCCAGTACTTC. Translation gives CASSDNQETQYF. Looking up the rest from reference TRBV9 and TRBJ2-5 gives the full variable domain: DSGVTQTPKHLITATGQRVTLRCSPRSGDLSVYWYQQSLDQGLQFLIQYYNGEERAKGNILERFSAQQFPDLHSELNLSSLELGDSALYFCASSDNQETQYFGPGTRLLVL.

Turning to this clone: With a far larger clone one base away, a read error is the likely cause. The sample contains more than one DNA sequence encoding this CDR3. The chain links TRBV5-4 to TRBJ2-6, with TRBD1 identical over 9 bases. This CDR3 spans 18 amino acids. Germline V gives CDR1 SGHNT, CDR2 YYREEE (reference sequence). The CDR3 spells CASSLGQGVSSGANVLTF. The DNA for the CDR3 is TGTGCCAGCAGCCTGGGACAGGGAGTGTCCTCTGGGGCCAACGTCCTGACCTTC.